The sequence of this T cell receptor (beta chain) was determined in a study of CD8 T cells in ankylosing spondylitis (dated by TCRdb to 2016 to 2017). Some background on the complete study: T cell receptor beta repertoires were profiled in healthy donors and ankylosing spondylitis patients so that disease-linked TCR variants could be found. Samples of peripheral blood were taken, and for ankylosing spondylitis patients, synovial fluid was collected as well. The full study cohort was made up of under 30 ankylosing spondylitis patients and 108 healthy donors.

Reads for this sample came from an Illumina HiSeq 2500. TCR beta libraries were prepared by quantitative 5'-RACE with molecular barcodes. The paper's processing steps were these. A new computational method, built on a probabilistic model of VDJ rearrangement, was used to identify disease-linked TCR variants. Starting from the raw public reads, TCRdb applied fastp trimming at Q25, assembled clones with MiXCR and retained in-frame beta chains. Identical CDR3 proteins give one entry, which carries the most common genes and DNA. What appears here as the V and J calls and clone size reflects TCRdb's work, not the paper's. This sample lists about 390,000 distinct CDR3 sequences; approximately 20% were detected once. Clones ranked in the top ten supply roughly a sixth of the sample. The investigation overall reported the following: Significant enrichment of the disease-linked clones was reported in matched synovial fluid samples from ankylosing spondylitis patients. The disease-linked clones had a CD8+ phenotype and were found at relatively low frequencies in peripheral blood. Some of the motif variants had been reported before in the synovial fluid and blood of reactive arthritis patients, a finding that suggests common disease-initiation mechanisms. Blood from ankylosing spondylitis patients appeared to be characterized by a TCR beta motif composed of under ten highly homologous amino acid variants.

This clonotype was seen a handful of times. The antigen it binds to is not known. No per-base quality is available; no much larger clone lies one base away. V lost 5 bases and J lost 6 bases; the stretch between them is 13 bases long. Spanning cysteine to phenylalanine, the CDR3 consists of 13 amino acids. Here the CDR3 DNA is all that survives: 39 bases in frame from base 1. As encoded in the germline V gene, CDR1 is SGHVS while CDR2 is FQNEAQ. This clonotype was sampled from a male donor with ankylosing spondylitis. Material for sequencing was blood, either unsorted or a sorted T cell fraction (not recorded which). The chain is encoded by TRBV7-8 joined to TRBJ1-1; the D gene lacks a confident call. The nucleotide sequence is TGTGCCAGCAGCCCGGCCCTCGGGGCTGAAGCTTTCTTT. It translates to CASSPALGAEAFF.